The clone carrying this TCR beta chain was seen repeatedly, ten times or more. This record belongs to a study of T-cell reconstitution after alpha-beta-depleted transplantation in children. Trimming removed 1 base from V and 8 bases from J, with 11 bases in between. CDR1 and CDR2 from the germline V gene are DFQATT and SNEGSKA (reference sequence). This CDR3 is 12 amino acids long. A library of TCRbeta sequences, prepared with unique molecular identifiers, was generated. MiXCR, run by TCRdb on the PCR reads, gives a single entry per CDR3 protein. This table holds about 610,000 distinct CDR3 sequences, about 10% found once.

The chain has TRBV20-1 and TRBJ1-1; perhaps TRBD1 as D (5 bases). This TCR came from a human donor who donated a stem cell graft to a child with acute myeloid leukemia. The sequenced sample was PBMCs from the stem cell graft donor, obtained from the stem cell graft. The CDR3 loop reads CSARAGPLEAFF. Here the CDR3 DNA reads TGCAGTGCTAGAGCGGGGCCGTTAGAAGCTTTCTTT.